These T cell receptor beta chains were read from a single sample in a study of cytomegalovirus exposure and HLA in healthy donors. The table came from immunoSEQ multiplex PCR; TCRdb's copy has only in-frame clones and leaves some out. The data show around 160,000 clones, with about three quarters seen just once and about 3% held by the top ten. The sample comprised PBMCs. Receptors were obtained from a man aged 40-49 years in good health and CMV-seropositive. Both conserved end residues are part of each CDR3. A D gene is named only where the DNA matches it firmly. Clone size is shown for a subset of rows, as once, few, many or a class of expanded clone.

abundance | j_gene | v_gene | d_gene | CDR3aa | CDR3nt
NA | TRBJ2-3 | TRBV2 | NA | CASSAFLGNILQDTQYF | TGTGCCAGCAGTGCTTTCCTGGGCAATATCTTACAAGATACGCAGTATTTT
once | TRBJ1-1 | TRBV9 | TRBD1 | CASSVARDRETFEAEAFF | TGTGCCAGCAGCGTAGCAAGGGACAGGGAAACGTTCGAAGCTGAAGCTTTCTTT
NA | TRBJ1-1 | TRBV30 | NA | CAWSVEVEAFF | TGTGCCTGGAGTGTAGAGGTTGAAGCTTTCTTT
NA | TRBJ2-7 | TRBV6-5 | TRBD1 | CASRLYDRGPYEQYF | TGTGCCAGCAGGCTTTATGACAGGGGGCCCTACGAGCAGTACTTC
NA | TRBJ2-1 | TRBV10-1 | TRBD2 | CASSELAGGGYNEQFF | TGCGCCAGCAGTGAGTTAGCGGGAGGGGGTTACAATGAGCAGTTCTTC
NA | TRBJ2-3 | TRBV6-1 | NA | CAWGGLFPDTQYF | TGTGCCTGGGGGGGCTTGTTCCCAGATACGCAGTATTTT
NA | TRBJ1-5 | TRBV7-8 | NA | CASSLAGSNQPQHF | TGTGCCAGCAGCTTAGCGGGCAGCAATCAGCCCCAGCATTTT
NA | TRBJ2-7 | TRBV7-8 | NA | CASSLPVSSHEQYF | TGTGCCAGCAGCCTTCCCGTGAGCTCCCACGAGCAGTACTTC
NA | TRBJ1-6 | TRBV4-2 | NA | CASSQDGSGGEWSPLHF | TGTGCCAGCAGCCAAGATGGATCGGGGGGGGAGTGGTCACCCCTCCACTTT
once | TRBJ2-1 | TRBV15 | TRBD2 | CATSREGGRNNEQFF | TGTGCCACCAGCAGAGAGGGCGGGAGAAACAATGAGCAGTTCTTC
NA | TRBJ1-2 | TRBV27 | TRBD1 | CASSPADRAPDYGYTF | TGTGCCAGCAGCCCTGCCGACAGGGCGCCCGACTATGGCTACACCTTC
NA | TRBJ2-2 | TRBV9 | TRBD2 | CASSDKGLAGGTGELFF | TGTGCCAGCAGCGACAAGGGACTAGCGGGAGGCACCGGGGAGCTGTTTTTT
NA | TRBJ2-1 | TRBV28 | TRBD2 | CASSLRTSGKGYNEQFF | TGTGCCAGCAGTTTGCGGACTAGCGGGAAAGGCTACAATGAGCAGTTCTTC
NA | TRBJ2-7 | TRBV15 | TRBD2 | CATSRGLAGSDEQYF | TGTGCCACCAGCAGAGGACTAGCGGGATCGGACGAGCAGTACTTC
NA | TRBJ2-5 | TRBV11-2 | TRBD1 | CASSLGQGVETQYF | TGTGCCAGCAGCTTAGGACAGGGAGTAGAGACCCAGTACTTC
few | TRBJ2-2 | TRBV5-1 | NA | CASSLGGSNTGELFF | TGCGCCAGCAGCTTGGGCGGGTCGAACACCGGGGAGCTGTTTTTT
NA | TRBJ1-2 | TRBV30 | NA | CAWSVSEGYTF | TGTGCCTGGAGTGTTTCGGAGGGCTACACCTTC
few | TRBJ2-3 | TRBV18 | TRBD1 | CASSPGQGATDTQYF | TGTGCCAGCTCACCAGGACAGGGGGCCACAGATACGCAGTATTTT
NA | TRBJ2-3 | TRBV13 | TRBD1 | CASSQGVGQGADTQYF | TGTGCCAGCAGCCAGGGAGTGGGACAGGGAGCAGATACGCAGTATTTT
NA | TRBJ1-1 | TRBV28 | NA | CASQNSARGRAFF | TGTGCCAGCCAAAATTCAGCCCGGGGAAGAGCTTTCTTT
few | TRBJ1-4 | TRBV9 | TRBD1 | CASSVTGINEKLFF | TGTGCCAGCAGCGTGACAGGGATAAATGAAAAACTGTTTTTT
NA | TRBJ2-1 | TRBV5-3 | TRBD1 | CARQIDRGRYEQFF | TGTGCCAGACAGATCGACAGGGGGCGATATGAGCAGTTCTTC
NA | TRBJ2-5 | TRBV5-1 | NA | CASSLVVGAHSQETQYF | TGCGCCAGCAGCTTGGTCGTAGGGGCTCACTCCCAAGAGACCCAGTACTTC
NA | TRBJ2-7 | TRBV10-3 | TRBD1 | CAISVTGTGNTYEQYF | TGTGCCATCAGTGTTACCGGGACAGGGAACACCTACGAGCAGTACTTC
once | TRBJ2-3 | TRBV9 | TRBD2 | CASSVAELARTDTQYF | TGTGCCAGCAGCGTAGCTGAACTAGCGCGCACAGATACGCAGTATTTT
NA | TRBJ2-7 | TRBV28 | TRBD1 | CASSPSVGAGGEQYF | TGTGCCAGCAGTCCCTCCGTGGGGGCAGGGGGCGAGCAGTACTTC
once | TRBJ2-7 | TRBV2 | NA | CASRAEGIPNEQYF | TGTGCCAGCAGGGCGGAGGGTATACCAAACGAGCAGTACTTC
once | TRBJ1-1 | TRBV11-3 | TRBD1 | CASSVDRGTEAFF | TGTGCCAGCAGCGTCGACAGGGGAACTGAAGCTTTCTTT
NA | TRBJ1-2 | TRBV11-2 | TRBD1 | CASSFRTGGYVRDGYTF | TGTGCCAGCAGCTTTAGGACAGGGGGCTATGTGAGGGATGGCTACACCTTC
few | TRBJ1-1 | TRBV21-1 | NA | CASSKVSLVNTEAFF | TGTGCCAGCAGCAAAGTGTCCCTTGTCAACACTGAAGCTTTCTTT
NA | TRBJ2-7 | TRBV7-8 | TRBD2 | CASSLAGAGASYEQYF | TGTGCCAGCAGCTTAGCGGGAGCGGGAGCCTCCTACGAGCAGTACTTC
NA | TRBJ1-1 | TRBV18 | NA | CASSPPSRPNTEAFF | TGTGCCAGCTCACCACCGAGCAGGCCGAACACTGAAGCTTTCTTT
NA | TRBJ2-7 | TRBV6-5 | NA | CASSYVAGEGEQYF | TGTGCCAGCAGTTACGTAGCAGGGGAGGGCGAGCAGTACTTC
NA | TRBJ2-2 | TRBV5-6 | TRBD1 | CASSLVPGGDFGELFF | TGTGCCAGCAGCTTGGTACCAGGGGGTGACTTCGGGGAGCTGTTTTTT
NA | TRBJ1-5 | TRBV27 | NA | CASSLNFDQPQHF | TGTGCCAGCAGTTTAAATTTCGATCAGCCCCAGCATTTT
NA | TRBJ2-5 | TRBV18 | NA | CASSPYQETQYF | TGTGCCAGCTCACCCTACCAAGAGACCCAGTACTTC
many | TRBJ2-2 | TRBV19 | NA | CASSISTTGNTGELFF | TGTGCCAGTAGTATCTCCACGACAGGGAACACCGGGGAGCTGTTTTTT
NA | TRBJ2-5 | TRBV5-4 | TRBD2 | CASSLGLAGETQYF | TGTGCCAGCAGCTTGGGGCTAGCGGGAGAGACCCAGTACTTC
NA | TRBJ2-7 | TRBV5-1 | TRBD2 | CASSSTSGSSYEQYF | TGCGCCAGCAGCTCGACTAGCGGTAGCTCCTACGAGCAGTACTTC
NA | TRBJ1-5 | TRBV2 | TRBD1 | CASSSSYRGEDQPQHF | TGTGCCAGCAGTTCTTCCTACAGGGGAGAGGATCAGCCCCAGCATTTT
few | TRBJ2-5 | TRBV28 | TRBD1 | CASSFGARGRRAQETQYF | TGTGCCAGCAGTTTCGGGGCAAGGGGGCGAAGGGCTCAAGAGACCCAGTACTTC
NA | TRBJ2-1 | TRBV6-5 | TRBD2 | CASTRLAGGGEQFF | TGTGCCAGCACCCGACTAGCGGGAGGTGGTGAGCAGTTCTTC
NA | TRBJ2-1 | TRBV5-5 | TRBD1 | CASSLTTGNEQFF | TGTGCCAGCAGCCTCACGACAGGGAATGAGCAGTTCTTC
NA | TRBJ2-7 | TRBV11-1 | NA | CASSLTARTIHEQYF | TGTGCCAGCAGCTTAACGGCTAGAACGATTCACGAGCAGTACTTC
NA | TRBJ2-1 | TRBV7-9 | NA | CASSLVDEQFF | TGTGCCAGCAGCTTAGTAGATGAGCAGTTCTTC
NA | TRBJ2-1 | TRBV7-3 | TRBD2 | CASSFSGTRSSEQFF | TGTGCCAGCAGCTTCTCCGGGACTAGAAGTAGTGAGCAGTTCTTC
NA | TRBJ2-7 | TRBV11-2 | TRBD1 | CASSLVRDRVEQYF | TGTGCCAGCAGCTTAGTCCGGGACAGGGTCGAGCAGTACTTC
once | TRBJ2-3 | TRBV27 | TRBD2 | CASSLGLAVNTDTQYF | TGTGCCAGCAGTTTAGGACTAGCGGTGAACACAGATACGCAGTATTTT
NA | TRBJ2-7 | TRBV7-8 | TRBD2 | CASSYTSGTYEQYF | TGTGCCAGCAGCTACACTAGCGGGACCTACGAGCAGTACTTC
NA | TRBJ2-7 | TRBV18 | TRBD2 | CASSPPGLAGGKEQYF | TGTGCCAGCTCACCACCGGGACTAGCGGGAGGGAAAGAGCAGTACTTC
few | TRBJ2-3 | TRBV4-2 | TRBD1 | CASSQATGGHTDTQYF | TGTGCCAGCAGCCAGGCGACAGGGGGACACACAGATACGCAGTATTTT
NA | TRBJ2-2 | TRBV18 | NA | CASSPQNTGELFF | TGTGCCAGCTCACCCCAGAACACCGGGGAGCTGTTTTTT
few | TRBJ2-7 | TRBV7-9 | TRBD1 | CASSYPLGQGAAEQYF | TGTGCCAGCAGCTACCCCCTGGGACAGGGGGCTGCGGAGCAGTACTTC
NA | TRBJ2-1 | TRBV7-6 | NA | CASSSTEGTYNEQFF | TGTGCCAGCAGCTCCACGGAGGGTACTTACAATGAGCAGTTCTTC
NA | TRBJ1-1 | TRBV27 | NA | CASRRGYTEAFF | TGTGCCAGCCGGAGGGGCTACACTGAAGCTTTCTTT